The source of this TCR beta chain is a study of cytomegalovirus exposure and HLA in healthy donors (dated by TCRdb to 2016 to 2017). Concerning the study at large: An earlier analysis of a few hundred of the donors reported roughly 300 Gb of sequence data and 100 million to 120 million unique TCR beta sequences obtained from approximately 180 million T cells. Roughly 5 DR-DQ haplotypes were handled as single units for association and clustering, since linkage in the cohort was strong. To predict cytomegalovirus infection status, the study combined high-throughput TCR immunosequencing, statistical association of individual TCRs with disease status, and machine learning. The aim of the study was to test whether cataloging public T cell receptors could identify signatures of past pathogen exposure. Both class I and class II loci were covered by HLA typing, at four-digit resolution. Typing coverage varied by locus: roughly 629-640 donors for A, B, C, DRB1 and DQB1; roughly 560 for DQA1; more than 600 for DPA1; approximately 450 for DPB1. All discovery cohort repertoires had been generated using a single sequencing platform. Donor age, sex, ethnicity and CMV serostatus were compiled alongside the repertoire data. The genetic ancestry cluster associated with self-reported Caucasian donors included 80% to 90% of the 398 genotyped donors. A later analysis re-analyzed previously published TCR beta repertoires from 666 donors and added high-resolution HLA genotyping to study TCR occurrence patterns. To decide whether each TCR beta V gene segment behaved as functional or pseudogenic, an earlier analysis of some 600 of the donors relied on high-throughput TCR beta sequencing. Besides the first cohort of approximately 670 subjects, a separate validation cohort made up of 90 to 150 different subjects was used. An early release covering roughly 640 HLA-typed donors comprised about 310 gigabases of sequencing data and tens of millions of unique TCR sequences. A later genetic analysis took genome-wide SNP genotypes for 398 of the 666 donors and used that subset as a discovery cohort. Among under 450 genotyped donors of the cohort, an average of roughly 240,000 unique TCR beta nucleotide sequences were sequenced per donor, roughly a sixth of them non-productive. The study used immunosequencing to profile the T cell repertoires of some 600 subjects and linked those repertoires to cytomegalovirus serostatus. Rather than drawing on any new phenotypic data, the later analysis identified candidate immune exposures from TCR beta sequences and the way those sequences occurred across donors.

The library was made by the immunoSEQ multiplex PCR assay. The multiplex PCR relied on a mix of 60 forward primers for TCR Vbeta segments and 13 reverse primers for TCR Jbeta segments. Amplification of the CDR3 region of rearranged TCR beta genes was performed with a multiplex PCR assay on genomic DNA. On the Illumina HiSeq System, the amplified TCR beta libraries were sequenced as 87-base-pair reads. The study's processing was this. A later analysis counted about 82 million unique TCR beta chains across the 690 or so repertoires, and around 9.9 million of these chains were shared by at least two donors. Raw reads were error-corrected and collapsed into unique sequences with a nearest-neighbor algorithm that merged closely related sequences to remove PCR and sequencing errors. CDR3 sequences were aligned to IMGT reference sequences to assign V, D and J gene segments. Each retained sequence needed at least a six-nucleotide match to both a V gene segment and a J gene segment. A rearrangement was called productive if the CDR3 had no stop codons and remained in frame with V and J, and every other rearrangement was called non-productive. CDR3 was defined by IMGT convention, running from the second conserved V-encoded cysteine to the conserved J-encoded phenylalanine. Sequences without an unambiguous match to a single V gene segment were excluded from the earlier analysis of approximately 560 of the donors. In an earlier analysis of several hundred of the donors, V segments were called functional above 56.7% productive rearrangements and were called segregating when the between-donor standard deviation exceeded 5%. A statistical classification framework was built for diagnosing cytomegalovirus status from the catalog of TCR beta chain sequences. V and J gene assignment, in a later analysis, came from comparing TCR nucleotide sequences with IMGT/GENE-DB human TR gene sequences. Using the TCRdist pipeline, a later analysis assigned CDR3 sequences along with most-parsimonious VDJ recombination scenarios. In a later analysis, each TCR beta chain was defined by its CDR3 amino acid sequence together with its V-gene family, and reads lacking a unique V-gene family were excluded. A later analysis removed over 500 highly shared, low-generation-probability nucleotide sequences to deal with suspected cross-contamination and a sequencing artifact. In a later analysis, a clonal expansion index was calculated for each public chain from normalized within-repertoire ranks of inferred template counts. Generation probabilities in a later analysis came from a VDJ recombination model fitted to out-of-frame rearrangements, and those results were checked against IGoR. Hypergeometric tests were used in a later analysis to score TCR-TCR, TCR-HLA and TCR-CMV co-occurrence, with a repertoire-size bias correction applied to the TCR pairs. In a later analysis, false discovery rates were estimated by permuting HLA or CMV assignments 20 times. A later analysis grouped co-occurring TCRs with DBSCAN, adding TCRdist sequence similarity when clustering within HLA-allele-positive subsets. For co-occurrence clustering, repertoires with fewer than 30,000 or more than 120,000 public chains were excluded, along with roughly 5 repertoires with anomalous nucleotide sharing. TCRdb took this table from immuneACCESS and kept in-frame rearrangements with V and J called. Such tables lack part of the clones; where checked against another copy, unresolved V genes explain under half of the gap, and the rest is unexplained. That table is the source of V, J and clone size, and D and trimming were worked out from the DNA. The sample has around 100,000 clones on record. Of the sample, around 3.5% is held by the ten largest clones.

A word on this clone: There is no known antigen for this receptor.

In total, 500 to 700 healthy bone marrow donors made up the cohort. All cohort members were sampled while nominally healthy, although unrecorded immune exposures were likely present. The donor was CMV seronegative and was included in the group of 352 seronegative cohort members. Every donor gave a peripheral blood sample, and the peripheral blood mononuclear cells from that sample were used for TCR beta sequencing. Genomic DNA was extracted from the blood cell samples with the Qiagen DNeasy Blood Extraction Kit. CDR1 and CDR2 (MGHRA, YSYEKL) derive from the germline V gene. The CDR3 spans 15 residues, from the cysteine through the phenylalanine. CDR3 DNA only is kept here, 45 bases in frame from base 1. A distance of 12 bases separates the germline ends of V and J, which lose 0 bases and 4 bases respectively. The investigation overall reported the following: Compared with equally common non-associated chains, HLA-associated TCR beta chains in a later analysis were more clonally expanded and had lower generation probabilities. According to a later analysis, most CMV-associated TCR beta chains appeared to be HLA-restricted, and the HLA associations seemed to be driven largely by CMV exposure. Correlated functional status among segregating V segments might be attributable to linkage disequilibrium, but an unknown experimental factor could not be ruled out. In a later analysis, TCR association rates were found to vary across HLA loci, with the most associated TCRs seen for DRB1 alleles and the fewest for HLA-C alleles. In a later analysis, 15,000 to 20,000 TCR beta sequences were associated with specific HLA alleles at a false discovery rate of 0.05. Because counts were too low, 15 or so rarely observed V segments, including chromosome 9 orphons, were excluded from the earlier analysis of some 590 of the donors. Cytomegalovirus status was reported to be diagnosed by the classifier with high specificity and sensitivity in both the original and validation cohorts. The only immune exposure information available for the cohort was CMV serostatus. In a later analysis, several top co-occurrence clusters were reported to appear linked to parvovirus B19, influenza, CMV and Epstein-Barr virus. A further reported finding was that TCR beta sequences accurately predicted the HLA-A and HLA-B alleles for most subjects in the first cohort. Assigning TCR associations to individual alleles was difficult when HLA alleles, especially DR and DQ, strongly co-occurred. Three of the identified cytomegalovirus-associated TCR beta chains were confirmed in vitro to be specific for cytomegalovirus antigens. The cohort was sequenced for TCR beta chains only, and without alpha or paired-chain data the features that could be detected were limited. A cluster of highly shared sequence variants was judged likely to be a technical artifact of the sequencing pipeline. Some IMGT-functional V segments, including TRBV6-2 and TRBV6-3, could not be told apart with the 87-base-pair reads, so those segments were excluded. A later genetic analysis associated a missense DCLRE1C variant with V-gene and J-gene trimming of TCR beta chains, and an independent cohort replicated the association. HLA typing was unavailable for some donors at each locus, so association tests used only the typed subset. Roughly uniform sequencing depth across donors was assumed in presence/absence analyses, although this assumption may not hold. In an earlier analysis of approximately 590 of the donors, most TCR beta V segments appeared in productive rearrangements about 87% or about 30% of the time, broadly matching IMGT annotations. Most TCR sequences were seen in very few donors, while some public TCRs were found in many individuals. Compared with the approximately 600-donor mean, donors in an Asian-associated ancestry cluster had fewer N-insertions in productive TCRs, according to a later genetic analysis. The authors suggested that the approach could potentially be extended to other disease states and immunological phenotypes. The study listed 150 to 200 TCR beta chains as associated with cytomegalovirus.

The sequence is built from TRBV4-1 and TRBJ1-1; the D gene is unclear. The material sequenced was PBMCs. The clonotype comes from a man aged 25 to 45 in good health and CMV-seronegative. The CDR3 protein sequence reads: CASSQEGSRGTEAFF. The nucleotides are TGCGCCAGCAGCCAAGAAGGCTCTCGGGGCACTGAAGCTTTCTTT.